These T cell receptor beta chains were read from a single sample in a study of CD8 T cells in Susac syndrome. One entry per CDR3 protein results from TCRdb running MiXCR on the immunoSEQ multiplex PCR reads. The sample has 55,000 to 80,000 distinct CDR3 sequences; 93% are singletons. Material for sequencing was CD4+ T cells from PBMCs. The receptors here all came from a human donor with Susac syndrome. CDR3s include the opening cysteine and the closing phenylalanine or tryptophan. Each record gives: CDR3 protein, CDR3 DNA, J gene, D gene, V gene, clone size. A D gene is named only where the DNA matches it firmly. Expanded clones are given a class, and other clones once, few, many or no size at all.

CASSEGRAPSNQPQHF TGTGCCAGCAGTGAAGGCAGGGCACCTAGCAATCAGCCCCAGCATTTT TRBJ1-5 NA TRBV2 once
CASSLGYRDYTF TGTGCCAGCAGTTTAGGGTACAGGGACTACACCTTC TRBJ1-2 NA TRBV28 NA
CASSLAEVNTEAFF TGTGCCAGCAGCTTAGCGGAAGTGAACACTGAAGCTTTCTTT TRBJ1-1 NA TRBV7-6 NA
CATSRDHLGGWSNTGELFF TGTGCCACCAGCAGAGATCACCTAGGGGGGTGGTCGAACACCGGGGAGCTGTTTTTT TRBJ2-2 NA TRBV15 NA
CASSQLGQGGRETQYF TGCGCCAGCAGCCAATTGGGACAGGGAGGACGGGAGACCCAGTACTTC TRBJ2-5 TRBD1 TRBV4-3 NA
CSANKRGGPQETQYF TGCAGTGCTAATAAGCGGGGGGGACCCCAAGAGACCCAGTACTTC TRBJ2-5 TRBD2 TRBV20-1 NA
CASTAVGGSHEQYF TGTGCCAGCACCGCCGTGGGGGGTTCCCACGAGCAGTACTTC TRBJ2-7 NA TRBV7-2 NA
CASSLGQGRSKNIQYF TGTGCCAGCAGCTTAGGACAGGGACGGTCAAAAAACATTCAGTACTTC TRBJ2-4 TRBD1 TRBV7-9 NA
CASSSNRGSNQPQHF TGTGCCAGCAGCTCAAACAGAGGAAGCAATCAGCCCCAGCATTTT TRBJ1-5 NA TRBV7-9 NA
CASSLDTPNYGYTF TGTGCCAGCAGCCTGGACACGCCTAACTATGGCTACACCTTC TRBJ1-2 NA TRBV3-1 NA
CASSQVQGFNYGYTF TGTGCCAGCAGCCAAGTCCAGGGATTTAACTATGGCTACACCTTC TRBJ1-2 NA TRBV14 NA
CASSPRTGSHEQYF TGTGCCAGCAGTCCGCGGACAGGGAGCCACGAGCAGTACTTC TRBJ2-7 TRBD1 TRBV6-6 NA
CASQPYGTAYEQYF TGTGCCAGCCAACCCTATGGGACGGCCTACGAGCAGTACTTC TRBJ2-7 NA TRBV6-2/TRBV6-3 NA
CSASVWGDYGYTF TGCAGCGCATCGGTCTGGGGGGACTATGGCTACACCTTC TRBJ1-2 NA TRBV29-1 NA
CASSTGQGNSETQYF TGTGCCAGTAGTACAGGACAGGGGAATTCGGAGACCCAGTACTTC TRBJ2-5 TRBD1 TRBV19 NA
CASSIGESYEQYF TGTGCCAGTAGTATAGGGGAATCCTACGAGCAGTACTTC TRBJ2-7 NA TRBV19 NA
CASSPGQGTEAFF TGTGCCAGCAGCCCAGGACAGGGCACTGAAGCTTTCTTT TRBJ1-1 TRBD1 TRBV3-1 NA
CASTFWGQEQYF TGTGCCAGCACCTTTTGGGGGCAGGAGCAGTACTTC TRBJ2-7 NA TRBV7-2 once
CASSLASRGFTDTQYF TGTGCCAGCAGCTTAGCGAGCAGGGGCTTCACAGATACGCAGTATTTT TRBJ2-3 NA TRBV7-9 NA
CASSYPLSRDIQYF TGTGCCAGCAGTTACCCTCTTAGTCGCGACATTCAGTACTTC TRBJ2-4 NA TRBV6-2/TRBV6-3 NA
CSVVGESEEQFF TGCAGCGTTGTGGGGGAGAGTGAGGAGCAGTTCTTC TRBJ2-1 NA TRBV29-1 NA
CASSPTYRGEQYF TGTGCCAGCAGTCCGACTTATCGGGGCGAGCAGTACTTC TRBJ2-7 NA TRBV27 NA
CASSFASGGAGETQYF TGTGCCAGCAGTTTCGCTAGCGGGGGAGCAGGAGAGACCCAGTACTTC TRBJ2-5 TRBD2 TRBV12-3/TRBV12-4 NA
CAWGSGYLIYEQFF TGTGCCTGGGGTAGCGGATACCTTATCTATGAGCAGTTCTTC TRBJ2-1 NA TRBV30 NA
CASSEEGYNEQFF TGTGCCAGCAGTGAGGAGGGGTACAATGAGCAGTTCTTC TRBJ2-1 NA TRBV2 NA
CASSLSDVFGANTEAFF TGCGCCAGCAGCTTATCTGACGTCTTCGGGGCGAACACTGAAGCTTTCTTT TRBJ1-1 NA TRBV5-1 NA
CASSPMDRVGHEQYF TGTGCCAGCAGTCCCATGGACAGGGTAGGACACGAGCAGTACTTC TRBJ2-7 TRBD1 TRBV28 NA
CAGRPAGANVLTF TGTGCCGGCCGCCCGGCTGGGGCCAACGTCCTGACTTTC TRBJ2-6 NA TRBV28 NA
CASSTTRPGGTEAFF TGTGCCAGTAGTACCACTCGACCGGGTGGTACTGAAGCTTTCTTT TRBJ1-1 NA TRBV19 NA
CASSVSPSGGAADTQYF TGTGCCAGCAGCGTATCTCCTAGCGGGGGGGCCGCAGATACGCAGTATTTT TRBJ2-3 TRBD2 TRBV9 NA
CASSQEDRPEAFF TGTGCCAGCAGCCAAGAAGACAGGCCAGAAGCTTTCTTT TRBJ1-1 NA TRBV3-1 NA
CASSAWTARTQTRPTNEKLFF TGCGCCAGCAGCGCTTGGACAGCCCGAACTCAGACCCGACCAACTAATGAAAAACTGTTTTTT TRBJ1-4 NA TRBV4-3 NA
CASSLDLLWDSGTF TGTGCCAGCAGCTTAGATCTCCTTTGGGACAGCGGCACCTTC TRBJ1-2 TRBD1 TRBV7-9 once
CAITQSSLNIQYF TGTGCCATCACTCAGTCCTCCTTAAACATTCAGTACTTC TRBJ2-4 NA TRBV5-4 once
CASSLGGTASGANVLTF TGTGCCAGCAGCTTGGGAGGCACAGCCTCTGGGGCCAACGTCCTGACTTTC TRBJ2-6 NA TRBV5-5 NA
CASSEGGTPEAFF TGTGCCAGCAGTGAGGGGGGGACCCCTGAAGCTTTCTTT TRBJ1-1 NA TRBV2 NA
CASSLDGGSYEQYF TGTGCCAGCAGCTTAGATGGCGGATCCTACGAGCAGTACTTC TRBJ2-7 NA TRBV7-2 NA
CASSLAFPSFSGANVLTF TGTGCCAGCAGCTTGGCCTTTCCATCATTCTCTGGGGCCAACGTCCTGACTTTC TRBJ2-6 NA TRBV5-4 NA
CASRKSSQGQVQYF TGTGCCAGCAGGAAATCTTCGCAGGGGCAGGTGCAGTACTTC TRBJ2-7 NA TRBV6-5 NA
CASSDPGYSNQPQHF TGTGCCAGCAGTGATCCCGGTTATAGCAATCAGCCCCAGCATTTT TRBJ1-5 NA TRBV2 NA
CASSRQYPANYGYTF TGTGCCAGCTCACGGCAGTACCCAGCTAACTATGGCTACACCTTC TRBJ1-2 NA TRBV18 once
CASKEGTDTQYF TGTGCCAGCAAAGAGGGAACAGATACGCAGTATTTT TRBJ2-3 NA TRBV2 NA